The T cell receptor beta chain described here comes from a study of control samples from healthy donors and cancer patients. This table comes from immunoSEQ multiplex PCR, and its TCRdb copy is limited to in-frame clones, with some not included. The sample holds over 120,000 clones; roughly 94% are singletons and the top ten take 14%. This CDR3 comprises 15 residues. Between the trimmed V and J ends, which lost 1 base and 1 base, there was a span of 9 bases. Germline CDR1 is MGHRA and CDR2 is YSYEKL. The sequenced material came from PBMCs. The receptor was isolated from a man aged 60-69 years with colorectal cancer. The chain is built from TRBV4-1 and TRBJ2-3; D is possibly TRBD1 or TRBD2 (5 bases each). CDR3 region: CASSQVGTRTDTQYF. CDR3 DNA sequence: TGCGCCAGCAGCCAAGTTGGGACCCGCACAGATACGCAGTATTTT.